What follows describes a single T cell receptor beta chain. Its specificity is not known. Profiled with immunoSEQ multiplex PCR; TCRdb holds only in-frame clones, not every one. Counted here are roughly 130,000 clones, about 92% occurring once; the ten biggest clones make up around 3%. This record comes from a study of T cell responses to AZD1222 COVID-19 vaccine. Overall study results and limits: Repertoire samples came only from after the peak T cell response. Clonal diversity may have been underestimated in mostly white British donors. An increase in Spike-specific TCR breadth and depth was observed after two AZD1222 doses. Across spike, vaccine-associated CD4 TCRs were found, dominant at 160-218 and 743-854.

Deletions cut 0 bases from V and 8 bases from J, with 17 bases between. This CDR3 comprises 16 residues. Germline CDR1 and CDR2: ENHRY and SYGVKD. The source material was peripheral blood, sampled on day 0 of AZD1222 vaccination. V and J are TRBV10-3 and TRBJ2-1; D may be TRBD2 (5 bases). The clonotype originates from an adult in good health. The CDR3 region has the DNA TGTGCCATCAGTGAGTCGGCTAGCATCCCAACCGATGAGCAGTTCTTC. Its translation is CAISESASIPTDEQFF.